This TCR beta chain emerged from a study of blood T cell repertoires in COVID-19. The germline V and J ends were trimmed by 3 bases and 0 bases, with 9 bases remaining between them. This CDR3 has 15 residues. Germline V gene data show CDR1 as SGHRS and CDR2 as YFSETQ. Sequencing was performed with immunoSEQ multiplex PCR; in TCRdb, only in-frame clones are kept and a portion is missing. Among 130,000 to 150,000 clones listed, just under 90% were seen once. The TCR sequence derives from a woman aged 40 to 50 with acute or convalescent COVID-19. Sequencing used peripheral blood. The chain has TRBV5-1 and TRBJ2-2; D is possibly TRBD1 (6 bases). CDR3 bases: TGCGCCAGCAGCTCGGGACAACCGAACACCGGGGAGCTGTTTTTT. Amino acid sequence: CASSSGQPNTGELFF.